The T cell receptor beta chain under discussion was sequenced for a study of cytomegalovirus exposure and HLA in healthy donors. Study background: Across 300 to 400 genotyped donors, 81% landed in the Caucasian-associated ancestry cluster.

PCR employed 60 Vbeta and 13 Jbeta primers. Per the authors' pipeline: Later analysis identified tens of millions of unique TCR beta chains, about 10 million shared. Assay: immunoSEQ multiplex PCR; the TCRdb copy retains only in-frame clones and omits some. D and trimming were read from the DNA, whereas the V and J calls and clone size are those reported in that table. The sample shows about 150,000 clones, 75% of them seen only once. Notes on the study in general: Donors were assumed by presence/absence analyses to have roughly uniform sequencing depth. Generally TCR sequences proved uncommon, though certain public TCRs appeared in numerous donors.

Notes on this clone: Its antigen is still unknown.

The CDR3 has 14 amino acids. V was trimmed by 3 bases and J by 8 bases, leaving 14 bases between them. Germline assignment: CDR1 MNHEY and CDR2 SMNVEV (reference sequence). The V gene is TRBV27, the J gene TRBJ2-1, with D hard to call. Specimen: PBMCs. This clonotype originated in a young man in good health and CMV-seronegative. DNA of the CDR3: TGTGCCAGCAGTTTGGTCGCGAGACGGGATGAGCAGTTCTTC. This translates into CASSLVARRDEQFF.